This TCR beta chain was sequenced during a study of OX40 agonist ivuxolimab in advanced cancers. TCRdb's copy holds only in-frame clones and misses some; the assay was immunoSEQ multiplex PCR. The sample gives 65,000 or so clones, more than 80% of which show up once; about 2% is in the top ten. With regard to this clone: The antigen is unknown.

V lost 0 bases to trimming and J lost 3 bases, with 11 bases between them. The CDR3 spans 16 residues. CDR1 and CDR2 (germline): SGHTA, FQGTGA. General study findings and limits: The work left the antigen specificity of expanded peripheral T cells undetermined. Both CD4+ and CD8+ T cell populations in blood had undergone clonal expansion by week 6 at 0.1 to 3.0 mg/kg.

Specimen: CD4+ or CD8+ T cells sorted from blood, collected in a trial of the OX40 agonist ivuxolimab. The V and J genes are TRBV7-3 and TRBJ2-2; possible D gene TRBD2, 5 bases. The sequence came from an adult with an advanced solid tumor such as melanoma, head and neck, liver or kidney cancer. The CDR3 nucleotides are TGTGCCAGCAGCTTAACCCAAGGGAGTTACACCGGGGAGCTGTTTTTT. Protein product: CASSLTQGSYTGELFF.